The 11 T cell receptor beta chains reported below all come from one sample, sequenced in a study of blood T cell repertoires in COVID-19. The repertoire was sequenced with immunoSEQ multiplex PCR; TCRdb's copy has only in-frame clones and lacks some. The sample carries roughly 190,000 clones, about four fifths recorded once. The sample comprised PBMCs or T cells enriched from blood (not recorded which). The receptors originated from a woman in her 30s who had been exposed to COVID-19.

V and J are TRBV5-4 and TRBJ2-7; TRBD1 agrees at 11 bases. This CDR3 region has 18 residues. Germline CDR1 and CDR2: SGHNT and YYREEE (reference sequence). V trimming: 0 bases; J trimming: 3 bases; junction bases outside the gene matches: 11. The CDR3, as DNA: TGTGCCAGCAGCTTGGCGTCCGGGACAGGGGGACCATTCTACGAGCAGTACTTC. Its protein product is CASSLASGTGGPFYEQYF.

The rearrangement uses TRBV6-4 and TRBJ2-2, with a weak D call TRBD1 (5 bases). With 0 bases removed from V and 6 bases from J, the gap between germline ends came to 11 bases. The CDR3 is 15 amino acids. Germline V lookup: CDR1 MRHNA, CDR2 SNTAGT. The CDR3 bases are TGTGCCAGCAGTGACTCGGATGGGGCTGCCGGGGAGCTGTTTTTT. Translation gives CASSDSDGAAGELFF.

This sequence joins TRBV24-1 and TRBJ2-3; weak D call: TRBD1 (5 bases). There are 15 residues in the CDR3. V was shortened by 5 bases and J by 2 bases, with 13 bases between the two germline ends. Germline CDR1 reads KGHDR; CDR2 reads SFDVKD. The CDR3 here is CATSAATEYTDTQYF. Here the CDR3 DNA reads TGTGCCACCAGTGCGGCGACAGAGTACACAGATACGCAGTATTTT.

The rearrangement joins TRBV5-1 to TRBJ1-1, with TRBD1 as a possible D gene (5 bases). The CDR3 has 16 residues. Germline values: CDR1 SGHRS, CDR2 YFSETQ. Trimming removed 2 bases at V and 4 bases at J, with 18 bases between. CDR3 sequence reads: CASSFGVGGSVTEAFF. The CDR3 DNA follows: TGCGCCAGCAGCTTTGGGGTCGGGGGATCGGTCACTGAAGCTTTCTTT.

The chain joins TRBV4-3 to TRBJ2-2; perhaps TRBD2 as D (7 bases). CDR3 size: 14 residues. Trimming took 1 base from V and 13 from J, leaving 16 bases between them. Germline CDR1 and CDR2: LGHNA and YSLEER. The CDR3 bases are TGCGCCAGCAGCCAAGGCCGTGCGGGGGCACGGCTGTTTTTT. Translated: CASSQGRAGARLFF.

This clone was seen more than once but under ten times. The V gene is TRBV10-3, the J gene TRBJ2-2; the match to TRBD1 covers 7 bases. The CDR3 covers 15 residues. The V segment lost 10 bases and the J segment 2 bases; nucleotides outside the gene matches: 10. CDR1 is ENHRY, CDR2 SYGVKD, per germline. The CDR3 here is CATAFRQGNTGELFF. The CDR3 DNA sequence: TGTGCCACGGCCTTTAGACAGGGAAACACCGGGGAGCTGTTTTTT.

This chain uses TRBV12-5 with TRBJ1-1, with a tentative D call TRBD1 (5 bases). The CDR3 is 14 amino acids. Germline CDR1 is LGHNT and CDR2 is FRNRAP. Trimming removed 1 base from V and 0 bases from J, with 6 bases in between. The CDR3 DNA follows: TGTGCTAGTGGTTTGGGACAGATGAACACTGAAGCTTTCTTT. It codes for CASGLGQMNTEAFF. Together with reference TRBV12-5 and TRBJ1-1, the CDR3 gives the full variable domain: DARVTQTPRHKVTEMGQEVTMRCQPILGHNTVFWYRQTMMQGLELLAYFRNRAPLDDSGMPKDRFSAEMPDATLATLKIQPSEPRDSAVYFCASGLGQMNTEAFFGQGTRLTVV.

V is TRBV11-2 and J is TRBJ2-5, with 8 bases that match TRBD2. The CDR3 is 15 residues long. V shed 1 base and J 4 bases; nucleotides not matched to a gene: 5. Looked up from germline, CDR1 is SGHAT and CDR2 is FQNNGV. CDR3 loop: CASSLGAGGPETQYF. Here the CDR3 DNA reads TGTGCCAGCAGCTTAGGGGCGGGGGGACCAGAGACCCAGTACTTC.

The chain employs TRBV5-8 and TRBJ1-2, with D uncertain. Deletions cut 7 bases from V and 11 bases from J, with 6 bases between. Looked up from germline, CDR1 is SGHTS and CDR2 is YDEGEE. The CDR3 runs 8 residues. CDR3 region: CASLDYTF. The CDR3 coding sequence is TGTGCCAGCTTAGATTACACCTTC.

This sequence joins TRBV7-3 and TRBJ2-1, with 11 bases aligning to TRBD2. Trimming removed 4 bases from V and 4 bases from J; junction bases left unmatched: 6. Germline values: CDR1 SGHTA, CDR2 FQGTGA. The CDR3 has 16 residues. CDR3 DNA sequence: TGTGCCAGCAGCTCCAGCACTAGCGGGGGATACAATGAGCAGTTCTTC. It translates to CASSSSTSGGYNEQFF.

This clone turned up a few times. For the CDR3, the DNA is TGTGCCAGCAGCTCAGTAGGGGCATCGGCCACTGAAGCTTTCTTT. It translates to CASSSVGASATEAFF. This chain joins TRBV7-3 and TRBJ1-1; weak D call: TRBD1 (5 bases). Per germline, CDR1 SGHTA and CDR2 FQGTGA. V was pared by 4 bases and J by 4 bases, with 16 bases between. The CDR3 extends over 15 amino acids.